The rows below give T cell receptor beta chains drawn from one sample of a study of read filtering for tumor transcriptome and immune sequencing. TCRdb redid the calling of the reads with MiXCR, one entry per CDR3 protein. Here the sample spans some 120,000 distinct CDR3 sequences, 10% to 15% being singletons. The sequenced material came from a population of CD138-negative cells sorted from bone marrow. The source is a donor at least 40 years old with multiple myeloma. Each CDR3 is given with its conserved first and last residue. A D gene is named only where the DNA matches it firmly. Clone size is given for some rows only: seen once, a few or many times, or a class if the clone is expanded.

v_call	clone_size	j_call	d_call	cdr3_aa	cdr3_nt
TRBV24-1	few	TRBJ2-2	TRBD2	CATSMTSGVSGELFF	TGTGCCACCAGTATGACTAGCGGAGTGTCCGGGGAGCTGTTTTTT
TRBV27	many	TRBJ2-2	.	CASISLGTWNTGELFF	TGTGCCAGCATATCTCTCGGGACATGGAACACCGGGGAGCTGTTTTTT
TRBV29-1	.	TRBJ2-1	.	CSVLARTLYNEQFF	TGCAGCGTTCTAGCGCGGACCCTATACAATGAGCAGTTTTTC
TRBV7-9	once	TRBJ2-3	.	CASQRGGTDTQYF	TGTGCCAGTCAAAGGGGGGGCACAGATACGCAGTATTTT
TRBV20-1	many	TRBJ1-1	.	CSASVGTNTEAFF	TGCAGTGCTAGTGTTGGCACTAACACTGAAGCTTTCTTT
TRBV7-2	many	TRBJ2-1	.	CASSPGSNNEQFF	TGTGCCAGCAGCCCGGGGTCAAACAATGAGCAGTTCTTC
TRBV20-1	many	TRBJ2-1	TRBD2	CSASPPAGGSGEQFF	TGCAGTGCTAGCCCCCCAGCGGGGGGGTCTGGTGAGCAGTTCTTC
TRBV4-1	few	TRBJ2-5	.	CASSQDLAGIQETQYF	TGCGCCAGCAGCCAAGATTTGGCGGGGATTCAAGAGACCCAGTACTTC
TRBV12-5	.	TRBJ2-1	TRBD1	CASNPQGGYNERFF	TGTGCTAGTAACCCACAGGGGGGTTACAATGAGCGGTTCTTC
TRBV7-3	.	TRBJ2-5	.	CASSLRSGPQGETQYF	TGTGCCAGCAGCTTAAGATCAGGGCCCCAGGGGGAGACCCAGTACTTC
TRBV7-2	many	TRBJ2-2	.	CASSLAGTPAGGELFF	TGTGCCAGCAGCTTAGCTGGGACCCCCGCGGGTGGGGAGCTGTTTTTT
TRBV9	once	TRBJ2-1	TRBD2	CASSVGGRGSNEQFF	TGTGCCAGCAGCGTGGGCGGGAGGGGTTCCAATGAGCAGTTCTTC
TRBV29-1	.	TRBJ2-1	.	CSVEEGHEQFF	TGCAGCGTTGAAGAGGGGCATGAGCAGTTCTTC
TRBV10-3	few	TRBJ1-3	.	CAIRDASSGNTIYF	TGTGCCATCAGGGACGCAAGCTCTGGAAACACCATATATTTT
TRBV25-1	.	TRBJ2-3	TRBD2	CASSDFTSGGDTQYF	TGTGCCAGCAGTGATTTTACTAGCGGGGGAGATACGCAGTATTTT